These 30 T cell receptor beta chains share one sample of origin, sequenced in a study of cytotoxic CD8 clonotypes in ibrutinib-treated CLL. Assay used: immunoSEQ multiplex PCR; TCRdb lists only in-frame clones, some missing. The table records about 49,000 clones, about half of them present only once. Sequencing used PBMCs, obtained after 12 months of ibrutinib treatment. All receptors come from a human donor with chronic lymphocytic leukemia.

The chain has TRBV9 and TRBJ1-1, with unresolved D. The V gene lost 1 base and the J gene lost 6 bases, with 4 bases spanning the gap. Germline CDR1 SGDLS, CDR2 YYNGEE. This CDR3 contains 11 residues. In DNA form, the CDR3 reads TGTGCCAGCAGCGTATATCCTGAAGCTTTCTTT. Translation: CASSVYPEAFF.

This clone occurred a few times. At one of its ends the junction is not consistent with the germline gene, which may arise from a read error. CDR3: CASSQAERSEQFF. In nucleotides, the CDR3 is TGTGCTAGCAGCCAAGCCGAGAGGAGTGAGCAGTTCTTC. The gene calls are TRBV7-7 and TRBJ2-1; no reliable D call. The CDR3 is 13 amino acids. From germline, CDR1 is SSHAT and CDR2 FNYEAQ (reference sequence).

The chain joins TRBV11-1 to TRBJ2-7; TRBD2 matches 12 bases. V was clipped by 5 bases and J by 2 bases; unmatched bases: 4. CDR1 is SGHAT and CDR2 is FQDESV in the germline V gene (reference sequence). The CDR3 totals 15 residues. The CDR3 loop reads CASSPGLAGTYEQYF. The CDR3 bases are TGTGCCAGCAGCCCAGGACTAGCGGGGACCTACGAGCAGTACTTC.

The chain has TRBV2 and TRBJ2-2; no reliable D call. This CDR3 is 13 amino acids long. From germline, CDR1 is SNHLY and CDR2 FYNNEI. V gave up 7 bases and J gave up 6 bases, with 12 bases separating them. CDR3: CASTFGRAGELFF. CDR3 in DNA: TGTGCCAGCACATTTGGCCGGGCCGGGGAGCTGTTTTTT.

CDR3 sequence reads: CAWGVGETQYF. In DNA form, the CDR3 reads TGTGCCTGGGGCGTCGGGGAGACCCAGTACTTC. J is TRBJ2-5 and V is TRBV30, with D unclear. The CDR3 is 11 amino acids. The germline CDR1 and CDR2 sequences are GTSNPN and SVGIG (reference sequence). The ends were cut back, 5 bases at V and 5 bases at J, with 9 bases in the middle.

The gene calls are TRBV7-9 and TRBJ1-1; TRBD1 might be the D (5 bases). The CDR3 has 14 residues. V was clipped by 5 bases and J by 4 bases, with 14 bases between them. The germline V gene has CDR1 SEHNR and CDR2 FQNEAQ (reference sequence). The CDR3 protein is CASSIPSGTTEAFF. The DNA for the CDR3 is TGTGCCAGCAGCATTCCTTCAGGGACCACTGAAGCTTTCTTT.

The table lists this clone with a count of one. The J gene is TRBJ1-2, the V gene TRBV19, with 9 bases aligning to TRBD1. The CDR3 sequence is 19 residues long. The V segment lost 2 bases and the J segment 1 base; nucleotides outside the gene matches: 14. Germline V lookup: CDR1 LNHDA, CDR2 SQIVND (reference sequence). This CDR3 is CASSISPIGAGQGNYGYTF. The CDR3 DNA sequence: TGTGCCAGTAGTATATCTCCCATAGGGGCGGGACAGGGTAACTATGGCTACACCTTC.

The chain joins TRBV19 to TRBJ2-5, with D hard to call. Germline V gene sequence: CDR1 LNHDA, CDR2 SQIVND (reference sequence). This CDR3 comprises 11 residues. The V gene lost 5 bases and the J gene lost 4 bases, with 5 bases spanning the gap. CDR3 in DNA: TGTGCCAGTAGTTCCAGAGAGACCCAGTACTTC. This sequence encodes CASSSRETQYF.

This clone appeared a few times. The chain couples TRBV28 to TRBJ2-5; possible D gene TRBD1, 6 bases. Between the trimmed V and J ends, which lost 6 bases and 5 bases, there was a span of 16 bases. The CDR3 runs to 14 residues. Germline V gives CDR1 MDHEN, CDR2 SYDVKM. The CDR3 DNA sequence: TGTGCCAGCAGATCCGGGACAACGGAGGAGACCCAGTACTTC. It encodes CASRSGTTEETQYF.

The J gene is TRBJ2-5, the V gene TRBV5-6; 14 bases fit TRBD2. The V segment lost 4 bases and the J segment 7 bases; nucleotides outside the gene matches: 9. CDR1 SGHDT and CDR2 YYEEEE come from the germline V gene. This CDR3 has 16 amino acids. CDR3 nucleotide sequence: TGTGCCAGCAGCCAAGGACTAGCGGGAGGTTTGGGGACCCAGTACTTC. Residues: CASSQGLAGGLGTQYF.

The V gene is TRBV7-2, the J gene TRBJ2-3; D ambiguous. CDR3 length: 14 amino acids. CDR1 SGHTA and CDR2 FQGNSA come from the germline V gene. V was cut by 1 base and J by 4 bases, with 9 bases left in between. The CDR3 sequence is CASSLGGRPDTQYF. For the CDR3, the DNA is TGTGCCAGCAGCTTAGGAGGTAGGCCAGATACGCAGTATTTT.

This clone has at least ten counts. This chain connects TRBV4-2 to TRBJ2-3; 9 bases line up with TRBD2. The V and J ends lost 0 bases and 4 bases, in that order; junction bases with no gene match: 2. Germline loops: CDR1 LGHNA, CDR2 YNFKEQ. This CDR3 has 15 amino acids. The CDR3 coding sequence is TGTGCCAGCAGCCAAGACCCTAGCGGGGCAGATACGCAGTATTTT. This codes for CASSQDPSGADTQYF.

This clone was seen repeatedly, ten times or more. The chain is built from TRBV2 and TRBJ1-5; D call uncertain. The CDR3 spans 12 residues. CDR1 SNHLY and CDR2 FYNNEI come from the germline V gene. V was trimmed by 7 bases and J by 1 base, leaving 5 bases between them. CDR3 sequence reads: CASTGSNQPQHF. The CDR3 DNA reads as TGTGCCAGCACGGGCAGCAATCAGCCCCAGCATTTT.

A few counts support this clone. This chain uses TRBV14 with TRBJ1-2; the D is unclear. Looked up from germline, CDR1 is SGHDN and CDR2 is FVKESK. V lost 4 bases, J lost 4 bases, and 7 bases lay in between. The CDR3 covers 12 residues. This CDR3 reads CASSPLGYGYTF. The CDR3 DNA reads as TGTGCCAGCAGCCCACTGGGCTATGGCTACACCTTC.

The chain joins TRBV7-2 to TRBJ2-2; D is possibly TRBD1 (5 bases). CDR1 is SGHTA, CDR2 FQGNSA, per germline. With 0 bases removed from V and 4 bases from J, the gap between germline ends came to 6 bases. The CDR3 is 14 amino acids. DNA for the CDR3: TGTGCCAGCAGCTTAGCAAGGGGCACCGGGGAGCTGTTTTTT. This codes for CASSLARGTGELFF.

This clone was counted a few times. This chain uses TRBV5-1 with TRBJ1-1; 7 nucleotides align to TRBD1. V lost 2 bases, J lost 2 bases, and 6 bases stayed unmatched. The CDR3 runs to 15 residues. Germline V lookup: CDR1 SGHRS, CDR2 YFSETQ. CDR3 in DNA: TGCGCCAGCAGCTTCCTGGGACAGTCCAACACTGAAGCTTTCTTT. As protein: CASSFLGQSNTEAFF.

This clone has a handful of counts. V usage is TRBV27 and J usage is TRBJ2-5; TRBD1 might be the D (5 bases). The germline V and J ends were trimmed by 3 bases and 5 bases, with 10 bases remaining between them. Germline lookup yields CDR1 MNHEY and CDR2 SMNVEV (reference sequence). This CDR3 spans 13 amino acids. CDR3 DNA sequence: TGTGCCAGCAGTTTCACAGGATGGGAGACCCAGTACTTC. Its protein product is CASSFTGWETQYF.

In its sample, this clone was seen once. The rearrangement uses TRBV4-1 and TRBJ1-2; D gene unclear. The CDR3 sequence is 14 residues long. The germline V gene has CDR1 MGHRA and CDR2 YSYEKL. V lost 0 bases, J lost 8 bases, and 13 bases lay in between. DNA for the CDR3: TGCGCCAGCAGCCAAGAAGGCCCCTGGAACGGCTACACCTTC. Amino acids: CASSQEGPWNGYTF.

The chain carries TRBV28 and TRBJ1-2; TRBD1 matches 8 bases. The V segment lost 4 bases and the J segment 4 bases; nucleotides outside the gene matches: 5. The CDR3 loop spans 14 amino acids. Per germline, CDR1 MDHEN and CDR2 SYDVKM. The CDR3 region is CASSSPGGAYGYTF. For the CDR3, the DNA is TGTGCCAGCAGTTCCCCAGGGGGCGCCTATGGCTACACCTTC.

The J gene is TRBJ2-6, the V gene TRBV4-1; D is perhaps TRBD2 (5 bases). Germline lookup yields CDR1 MGHRA and CDR2 YSYEKL. The ends were cut back, 1 base at V and 0 bases at J, with 10 bases in the middle. This CDR3 has 17 residues. CDR3 in amino acids: CASSQAAGLSGANVLTF. CDR3 DNA sequence: TGCGCCAGCAGCCAAGCTGCTGGACTCTCTGGGGCCAACGTCCTGACTTTC.

The chain recombines TRBV4-1 with TRBJ1-1, with TRBD1 matching 8 bases. This CDR3 has 14 residues. Germline loops: CDR1 MGHRA, CDR2 YSYEKL. V shed 3 bases, J shed 3 bases, and the junction held 3 bases outside the gene matches. The CDR3 here is CASSHRGQDTEAFF. The CDR3, as DNA: TGCGCCAGCAGCCACAGGGGGCAGGACACTGAAGCTTTCTTT.

The rearrangement links TRBV28 to TRBJ1-2; possible D gene TRBD1, 6 bases. V lost 4 bases to trimming and J lost 6 bases, with 9 bases between them. Germline V gene lookup returns CDR1 MDHEN and CDR2 SYDVKM. This CDR3 is built from 12 residues. CDR3 sequence (DNA): TGTGCCAGCAGTTGGGGGACACATGGCTACACCTTC. It codes for CASSWGTHGYTF.

The V gene is TRBV29-1, the J gene TRBJ1-5, with D perhaps TRBD1 (6 bases). The CDR3 sequence is 13 residues long. The V end was cut by 4 bases, the J end by 1 base, with 8 bases between. Germline CDR1 SQVTM, CDR2 ANQGSEA. This CDR3 reads CSVVQGSNQPQHF. The CDR3 region has the DNA TGCAGCGTTGTACAGGGAAGCAATCAGCCCCAGCATTTT.

The chain recombines TRBV5-6 with TRBJ2-1; 8 nucleotides agree with TRBD2. Germline V CDR1 and CDR2: SGHDT, YYEEEE. Trimming removed 4 bases from V and 12 bases from J; junction bases left unmatched: 3. The CDR3 is 11 amino acids. CDR3 sequence: CASSGSGGQFF. As DNA, the CDR3 is TGTGCCAGCAGCGGGAGCGGGGGGCAGTTCTTC.

The chain carries TRBV5-1 and TRBJ1-2; D is unresolved. Germline CDR1 is SGHRS and CDR2 is YFSETQ. CDR3 length: 13 amino acids. V was pared by 4 bases and J by 5 bases, with 12 bases between. CDR3 sequence reads: CASSNLAGYGYTF. CDR3 nucleotide sequence: TGCGCCAGCAGCAACCTTGCCGGGTATGGCTACACCTTC.

This clone appeared a few times. The chain recombines TRBV27 with TRBJ2-2, with D uncertain. This CDR3 comprises 13 residues. V lost 6 bases and J 5 bases, leaving 10 bases between the germline ends. CDR1 is MNHEY, CDR2 SMNVEV, per germline (reference sequence). The CDR3 DNA reads TGTGCCAGCAGCCCTGTATTTACCGGGGAGCTGTTTTTT. This translates into CASSPVFTGELFF.

CDR3 in amino acids: CASKQGKDTEAFF. Here the CDR3 DNA reads TGTGCCAGCAAACAGGGTAAGGACACTGAAGCTTTCTTT. The gene calls are TRBV6-1 and TRBJ1-1, with a weak D call TRBD1 (6 bases). The V gene lost 7 bases and the J gene lost 3 bases, with 12 bases spanning the gap. Looked up from germline, CDR1 is MNHNS and CDR2 is SASEGT. The CDR3 runs to 13 residues.

V is TRBV15 and J is TRBJ2-5, with D possibly TRBD2 on 6 matching bases. Looked up from germline, CDR1 is LNHNV and CDR2 is YYDKDF (reference sequence). There are 17 residues in the CDR3. Trimming removed 2 bases from V and 6 bases from J, with 22 bases in between. CDR3 DNA: TGTGCCACCAGCAGATTGGCCGGGACTCCCCAAGAGAAGACCCAGTACTTC. Encoded protein: CATSRLAGTPQEKTQYF.

V and J are TRBV19 and TRBJ1-2; D is perhaps TRBD1 (6 bases). The CDR3 loop spans 17 amino acids. Germline CDR1 reads LNHDA; CDR2 reads SQIVND (reference sequence). The V and J ends lost 0 bases and 4 bases respectively, with 18 bases between them. The CDR3 DNA is TGTGCCAGTAGTATAGATCCGGGGGCAGTACCACCCTATGGCTACACCTTC. It specifies CASSIDPGAVPPYGYTF.

A remark on this clone: The sample contains more than one DNA sequence encoding this CDR3. The genes are TRBV18 and TRBJ2-7; the match to TRBD1 covers 9 bases. Germline V gives CDR1 KGHSH, CDR2 LQKENI. The CDR3 extends over 15 amino acids. The J segment lost 0 bases and the V segment lost 6 bases, leaving 6 bases of the junction unmatched. The CDR3 is CASSPGQGSSYEQYF. CDR3 DNA: TGTGCCAGCTCCCCTGGACAGGGGTCCTCCTACGAGCAGTACTTC. Full variable domain (rest looked up from reference TRBV18 and TRBJ2-7): NAGVMQNPRHLVRRRGQEARLRCSPMKGHSHVYWYRQLPEEGLKFMVYLQKENIIDESGMPKERFSAEFPKEGPSILRIQQVVRGDSAAYFCASSPGQGSSYEQYFGPGTRLTVT.